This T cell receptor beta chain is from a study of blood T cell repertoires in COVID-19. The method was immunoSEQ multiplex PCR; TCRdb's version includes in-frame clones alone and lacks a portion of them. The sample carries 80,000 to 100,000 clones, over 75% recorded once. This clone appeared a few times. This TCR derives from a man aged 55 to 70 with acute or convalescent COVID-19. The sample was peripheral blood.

The DNA for the CDR3 is TGCGCCAGCAGCCAGACTCGGGCGGGAGGAACCTTTGGCGGGGCCAACGTCCTGACTTTC. As protein: CASSQTRAGGTFGGANVLTF. The V gene is TRBV4-3, the J gene TRBJ2-6; 8 bases are shared with TRBD2. The V gene end was trimmed by 3 bases and the J gene end by 4 bases; junction bases not matched to a gene: 17. Germline CDR1 and CDR2: LGHNA and YSLEER. The CDR3 runs 20 residues.